Listed below are T cell receptor beta chains from one sample, sequenced in a study of blood T cell repertoires in COVID-19. Method: immunoSEQ multiplex PCR; TCRdb's copy keeps in-frame clones and lacks some. Of under 350,000 clones in the sample, approximately 90% are singletons; the top ten hold about 7%. Sequences were obtained from peripheral blood. The receptors originated from a woman aged 25 to 39 with COVID-19, enrolled during active disease. Each CDR3 is given with its conserved first and last residue. The D gene is left open where the match is weak. A row's size may be missing; if present it is once, few, many or a size class.

V gene: TRBV15
clone size: .
J gene: TRBJ2-1
D gene: .
CDR3 protein: CATRRRSSYNEQFF
CDR3 DNA: TGTGCCACCAGACGGCGGAGCTCCTACAATGAGCAGTTCTTC

V gene: TRBV7-9
clone size: .
J gene: TRBJ2-5
D gene: .
CDR3 protein: CASSLALGGQETQYF
CDR3 DNA: TGTGCCAGCAGCTTAGCGTTGGGGGGACAAGAGACCCAGTACTTC

V gene: TRBV6-5
clone size: .
J gene: TRBJ1-1
D gene: .
CDR3 protein: CASSLGPPGGIAFF
CDR3 DNA: TGTGCCAGCAGCCTCGGGCCCCCTGGGGGGATAGCTTTCTTT

V gene: TRBV6-2/TRBV6-3
clone size: .
J gene: TRBJ2-3
D gene: .
CDR3 protein: CASSYGGLQYF
CDR3 DNA: TGTGCCAGCAGTTACGGGGGACTGCAGTATTTT

V gene: TRBV29-1
clone size: .
J gene: TRBJ1-2
D gene: TRBD1
CDR3 protein: CSVPGQGGYGYTF
CDR3 DNA: TGCAGCGTTCCCGGACAGGGAGGGTATGGCTACACCTTC

V gene: TRBV21-1
clone size: .
J gene: TRBJ2-3
D gene: .
CDR3 protein: CASGPGQGADTQYF
CDR3 DNA: TGTGCCAGCGGCCCGGGACAGGGCGCAGATACGCAGTATTTT

V gene: TRBV4-2
clone size: .
J gene: TRBJ2-6
D gene: TRBD1
CDR3 protein: CASSPRGQGYTGANVLTF
CDR3 DNA: TGTGCCAGCAGCCCTCGCGGACAGGGGTACACTGGGGCCAACGTCCTGACTTTC

V gene: TRBV2
clone size: few
J gene: TRBJ2-2
D gene: TRBD2
CDR3 protein: CASSKTLAGTPTGELFF
CDR3 DNA: TGTGCCAGCAGCAAAACCCTAGCGGGTACTCCCACCGGGGAGCTGTTTTTT

V gene: TRBV6-5
clone size: .
J gene: TRBJ2-7
D gene: .
CDR3 protein: CASSYSLGTFGEQYF
CDR3 DNA: TGTGCCAGCAGTTACTCCCTCGGGACTTTCGGCGAGCAGTACTTC

V gene: TRBV5-6
clone size: .
J gene: TRBJ2-6
D gene: .
CDR3 protein: CASSLWGEASGANVLTF
CDR3 DNA: TGTGCCAGCAGCCTATGGGGGGAGGCATCTGGGGCCAACGTCCTGACTTTC

V gene: TRBV18
clone size: .
J gene: TRBJ1-1
D gene: .
CDR3 protein: CASSPAGADTEAFF
CDR3 DNA: TGTGCCAGCTCACCGGCGGGGGCGGACACTGAAGCTTTCTTT

V gene: TRBV5-6
clone size: once
J gene: TRBJ1-4
D gene: .
CDR3 protein: CASSLGTGATNEKLFF
CDR3 DNA: TGTGCCAGCAGCTTGGGTACGGGGGCAACTAATGAAAAACTGTTTTTT

V gene: TRBV30
clone size: .
J gene: TRBJ1-5
D gene: .
CDR3 protein: CAWSLRGDQPQHF
CDR3 DNA: TGTGCCTGGAGCCTCAGGGGTGATCAGCCCCAGCATTTT

V gene: TRBV6-5
clone size: .
J gene: TRBJ1-3
D gene: .
CDR3 protein: CAGWGGNTIYF
CDR3 DNA: TGTGCCGGATGGGGGGGGAACACCATATATTTT

V gene: TRBV7-2
clone size: few
J gene: TRBJ2-2
D gene: .
CDR3 protein: CASSLHRSKTGELFF
CDR3 DNA: TGTGCCAGCAGCTTACATCGCTCTAAGACCGGGGAGCTGTTTTTT

V gene: TRBV10-3
clone size: .
J gene: TRBJ2-1
D gene: TRBD1
CDR3 protein: CAIRQGQGGIYNEQFF
CDR3 DNA: TGTGCCATCAGACAGGGACAGGGCGGAATTTACAATGAGCAGTTCTTC

V gene: TRBV6-6
clone size: .
J gene: TRBJ2-7
D gene: .
CDR3 protein: CASSYGGLYEQYF
CDR3 DNA: TGTGCCAGCAGTTACGGAGGGCTCTACGAGCAGTACTTC

V gene: TRBV7-9
clone size: .
J gene: TRBJ1-2
D gene: .
CDR3 protein: CASSFKDMGYTF
CDR3 DNA: TGTGCCAGCAGCTTCAAAGACATGGGCTACACCTTC

V gene: TRBV5-1
clone size: .
J gene: TRBJ2-1
D gene: TRBD2
CDR3 protein: CASLEVAGGNEQFF
CDR3 DNA: TGCGCCAGCTTAGAGGTGGCGGGAGGTAATGAGCAGTTCTTC

V gene: TRBV28
clone size: .
J gene: TRBJ1-2
D gene: TRBD1
CDR3 protein: CASSSHRTGNYGYTF
CDR3 DNA: TGTGCCAGCAGTTCCCATCGGACAGGGAACTATGGCTACACCTTC

V gene: TRBV11-2
clone size: .
J gene: TRBJ2-7
D gene: TRBD2
CDR3 protein: CASSLGVAGVLGEQYF
CDR3 DNA: TGTGCCAGCAGCTTAGGTGTAGCGGGAGTTTTGGGCGAGCAGTACTTC

V gene: TRBV28
clone size: .
J gene: TRBJ2-7
D gene: TRBD2
CDR3 protein: CASSLSVGLPLYEQYF
CDR3 DNA: TGTGCCAGCAGTTTGTCGGTGGGACTACCACTCTACGAGCAGTACTTC

V gene: TRBV4-1
clone size: .
J gene: TRBJ1-3
D gene: TRBD1
CDR3 protein: CASSQDLPTGVGNTIYF
CDR3 DNA: TGCGCCAGCAGCCAAGATCTGCCTACAGGGGTTGGAAACACCATATATTTT

V gene: TRBV19
clone size: .
J gene: TRBJ2-7
D gene: TRBD2
CDR3 protein: CASSISLAGEWAYEQYF
CDR3 DNA: TGTGCCAGTAGTATCTCCCTAGCGGGAGAGTGGGCCTACGAGCAGTACTTC

V gene: TRBV12-2
clone size: .
J gene: TRBJ1-2
D gene: .
CDR3 protein: CASRLAGRGRGDYGYTF
CDR3 DNA: TGTGCAAGTCGCTTAGCTGGAAGGGGCAGGGGGGACTATGGCTACACCTTC

V gene: TRBV9
clone size: .
J gene: TRBJ2-4
D gene: TRBD2
CDR3 protein: CASSPRLAGVNIQYF
CDR3 DNA: TGTGCCAGCAGCCCGCGACTAGCGGGAGTGAACATTCAGTACTTC

V gene: TRBV3-1/TRBV3-2
clone size: .
J gene: TRBJ2-6
D gene: .
CDR3 protein: CASSQESITAF
CDR3 DNA: TGTGCCAGCAGCCAAGAAAGTATAACGGCTTTC

V gene: TRBV11-2
clone size: .
J gene: TRBJ1-4
D gene: TRBD1
CDR3 protein: CASSSAGTVTTNEKLFF
CDR3 DNA: TGTGCCAGCAGCTCGGCCGGGACAGTTACAACTAATGAAAAACTGTTTTTT

V gene: TRBV28
clone size: few
J gene: TRBJ1-5
D gene: TRBD1
CDR3 protein: CASSLLGQVWQPQHF
CDR3 DNA: TGTGCCAGCAGTTTATTAGGACAGGTTTGGCAGCCCCAGCATTTT

V gene: TRBV6-1
clone size: .
J gene: TRBJ1-4
D gene: TRBD1
CDR3 protein: CASSEAGTGFATNEKLFF
CDR3 DNA: TGTGCCAGCAGTGAAGCCGGGACAGGATTCGCAACTAATGAAAAACTGTTTTTT

V gene: TRBV2
clone size: .
J gene: TRBJ2-1
D gene: TRBD2
CDR3 protein: CASSLIAGVSYNEQFF
CDR3 DNA: TGTGCCAGCAGTTTGATAGCGGGAGTTTCGTACAATGAGCAGTTCTTC

V gene: TRBV27
clone size: .
J gene: TRBJ2-2
D gene: .
CDR3 protein: CATRSFGGLNTGELFF
CDR3 DNA: TGTGCCACCCGCAGTTTCGGGGGTCTGAACACCGGGGAGCTGTTTTTT

V gene: TRBV19
clone size: .
J gene: TRBJ2-1
D gene: TRBD2
CDR3 protein: CASSPKTSGRASYNEQFF
CDR3 DNA: TGTGCCAGTAGTCCCAAGACTAGCGGGAGGGCCTCCTACAATGAGCAGTTCTTC

V gene: TRBV29-1
clone size: .
J gene: TRBJ2-1
D gene: TRBD2
CDR3 protein: CSVVLAGGHLDEQFF
CDR3 DNA: TGCAGCGTGGTCCTAGCGGGAGGGCACTTGGATGAGCAGTTCTTC

V gene: TRBV2
clone size: .
J gene: TRBJ1-6
D gene: TRBD1
CDR3 protein: CASKTTGANSPLHF
CDR3 DNA: TGTGCCAGCAAAACGACAGGGGCGAATTCACCCCTCCACTTT

V gene: TRBV18
clone size: .
J gene: TRBJ1-5
D gene: TRBD1
CDR3 protein: CASSPPSRGALYQPQHF
CDR3 DNA: TGTGCCAGCTCACCACCCTCCAGGGGGGCTTTATATCAGCCCCAGCATTTT

V gene: TRBV28
clone size: .
J gene: TRBJ1-5
D gene: TRBD1
CDR3 protein: CASSFPGQQNSNQPQHF
CDR3 DNA: TGTGCCAGCAGTTTTCCGGGACAGCAAAATAGCAATCAGCCCCAGCATTTT

V gene: TRBV21-1
clone size: .
J gene: TRBJ2-7
D gene: .
CDR3 protein: CASNHSGYEQYF
CDR3 DNA: TGTGCCAGCAACCATTCAGGGTACGAGCAGTACTTC